What follows is one TCR beta chain and its context. The antigen is undetermined. CDR1 is GTSNPN and CDR2 is SVGIG in the germline V gene (reference sequence). The CDR3 covers 17 residues. Trimming at V came to 1 base and at J to 1 base, leaving 9 bases not matched to a gene. This record comes from a study of OX40 agonist ivuxolimab in advanced cancers. Whole-study findings and limits: Nonresponders included some who also had low normalized T-cell clonal expansion. Dose levels from 0.1 to 3.0 mg/kg saw CD4+ and CD8+ blood T cells expand clonally by week 6.

Sequenced by immunoSEQ multiplex PCR; TCRdb stores in-frame clones only, minus some. In the table there are 70,000 to 90,000 clones, about 89% of which are singletons. The source is an adult with an advanced solid tumor such as melanoma, head and neck, liver or kidney cancer. The rearrangement uses TRBV30 and TRBJ2-2; 7 bases line up with TRBD1. The sample here was CD4+ or CD8+ T cells sorted from blood, taken in a trial of the OX40 agonist ivuxolimab. The CDR3 region is CAWSGVQGSLNTGELFF. Here the CDR3 DNA reads TGTGCCTGGAGTGGCGTACAGGGGAGCTTGAACACCGGGGAGCTGTTTTTT.